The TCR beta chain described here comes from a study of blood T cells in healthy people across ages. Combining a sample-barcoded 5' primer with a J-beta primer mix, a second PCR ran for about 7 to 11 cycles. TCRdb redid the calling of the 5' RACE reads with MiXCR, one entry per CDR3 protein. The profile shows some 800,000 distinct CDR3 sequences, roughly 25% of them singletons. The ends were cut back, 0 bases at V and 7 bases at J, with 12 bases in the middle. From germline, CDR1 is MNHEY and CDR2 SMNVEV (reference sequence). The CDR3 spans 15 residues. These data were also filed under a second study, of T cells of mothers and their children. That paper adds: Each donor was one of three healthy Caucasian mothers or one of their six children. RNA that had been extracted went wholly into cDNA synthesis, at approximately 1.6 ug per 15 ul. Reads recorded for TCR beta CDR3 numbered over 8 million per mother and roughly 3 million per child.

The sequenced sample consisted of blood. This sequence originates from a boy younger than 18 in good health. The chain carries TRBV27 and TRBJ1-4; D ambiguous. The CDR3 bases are TGTGCCAGCAGTTTATCGTCGGTAGCGGGTGAAAAACTGTTTTTT. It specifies CASSLSSVAGEKLFF.